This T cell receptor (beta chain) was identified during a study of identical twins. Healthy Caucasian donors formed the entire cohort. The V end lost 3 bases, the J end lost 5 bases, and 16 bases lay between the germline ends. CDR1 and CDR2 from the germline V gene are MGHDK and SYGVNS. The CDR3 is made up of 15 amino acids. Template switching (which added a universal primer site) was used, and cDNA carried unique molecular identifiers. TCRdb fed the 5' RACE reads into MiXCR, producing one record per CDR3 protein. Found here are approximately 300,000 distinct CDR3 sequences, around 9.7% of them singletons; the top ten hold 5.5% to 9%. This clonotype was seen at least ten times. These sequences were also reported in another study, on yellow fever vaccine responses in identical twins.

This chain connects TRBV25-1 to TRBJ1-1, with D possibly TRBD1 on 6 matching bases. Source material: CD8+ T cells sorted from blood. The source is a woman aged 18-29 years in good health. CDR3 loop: CASSEDLTGRTEAFF. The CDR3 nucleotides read TGTGCCAGCAGTGAGGATCTAACAGGGAGGACTGAAGCTTTCTTT.